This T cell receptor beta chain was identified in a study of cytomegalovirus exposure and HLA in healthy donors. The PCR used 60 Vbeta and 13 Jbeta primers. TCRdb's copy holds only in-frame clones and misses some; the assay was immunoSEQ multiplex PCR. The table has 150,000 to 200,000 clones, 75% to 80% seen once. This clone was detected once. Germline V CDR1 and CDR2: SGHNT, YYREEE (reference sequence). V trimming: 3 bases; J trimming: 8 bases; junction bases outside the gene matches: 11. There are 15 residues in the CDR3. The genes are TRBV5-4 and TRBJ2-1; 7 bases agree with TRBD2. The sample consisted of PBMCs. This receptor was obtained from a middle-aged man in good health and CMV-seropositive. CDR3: CASSSPRTSEDEQFF. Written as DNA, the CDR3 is TGTGCCAGCAGCTCCCCGAGGACTAGTGAGGATGAGCAGTTCTTC.